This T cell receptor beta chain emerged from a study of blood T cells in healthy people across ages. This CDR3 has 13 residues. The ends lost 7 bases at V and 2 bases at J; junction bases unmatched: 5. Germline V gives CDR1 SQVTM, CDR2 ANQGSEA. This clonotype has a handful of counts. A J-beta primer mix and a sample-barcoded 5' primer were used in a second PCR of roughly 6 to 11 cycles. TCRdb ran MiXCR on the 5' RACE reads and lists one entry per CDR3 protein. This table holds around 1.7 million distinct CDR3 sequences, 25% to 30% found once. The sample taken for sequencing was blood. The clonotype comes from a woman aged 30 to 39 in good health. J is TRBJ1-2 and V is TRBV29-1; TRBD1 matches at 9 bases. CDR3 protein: CSGTGGINYGYTF. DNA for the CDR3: TGCAGCGGAACAGGGGGCATCAACTATGGCTACACCTTC.